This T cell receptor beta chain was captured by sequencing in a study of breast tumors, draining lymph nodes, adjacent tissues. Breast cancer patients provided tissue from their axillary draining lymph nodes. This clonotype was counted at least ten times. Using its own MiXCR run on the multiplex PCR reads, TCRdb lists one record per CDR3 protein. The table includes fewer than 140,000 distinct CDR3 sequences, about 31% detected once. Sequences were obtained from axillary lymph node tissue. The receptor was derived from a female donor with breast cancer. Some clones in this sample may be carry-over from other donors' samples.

This chain's CDR3 is CSATPGNSPLHF. CDR3 nucleotides: TGCAGTGCTACCCCAGGGAATTCACCCCTCCACTTT. The chain joins TRBV20-1 to TRBJ1-6; D might be TRBD1 (5 bases). The CDR3 has 12 amino acids. Germline V gene data show CDR1 as DFQATT and CDR2 as SNEGSKA (reference sequence). V lost 4 bases and J lost 7, with 8 bases in between.